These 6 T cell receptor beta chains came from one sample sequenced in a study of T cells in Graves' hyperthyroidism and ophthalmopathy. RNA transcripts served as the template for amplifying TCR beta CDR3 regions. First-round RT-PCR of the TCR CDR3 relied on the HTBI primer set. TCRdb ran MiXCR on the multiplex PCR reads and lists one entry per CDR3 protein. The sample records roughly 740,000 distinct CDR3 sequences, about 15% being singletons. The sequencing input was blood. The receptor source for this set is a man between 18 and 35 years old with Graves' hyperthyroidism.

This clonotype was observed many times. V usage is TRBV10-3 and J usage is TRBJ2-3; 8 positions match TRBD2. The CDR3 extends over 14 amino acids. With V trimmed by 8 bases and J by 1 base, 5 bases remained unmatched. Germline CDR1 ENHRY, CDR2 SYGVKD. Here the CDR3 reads CAIGSGRGTDTQYF. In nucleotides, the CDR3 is TGTGCCATCGGGAGCGGGAGAGGCACAGATACGCAGTATTTT.

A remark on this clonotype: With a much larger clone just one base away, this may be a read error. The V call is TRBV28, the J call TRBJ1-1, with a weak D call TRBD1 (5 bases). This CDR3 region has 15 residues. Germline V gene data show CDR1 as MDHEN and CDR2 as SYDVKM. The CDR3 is CASSLGVSLNTVAFF. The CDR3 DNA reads TGTGCCAGCAGTTTGGGGGTCAGTTTGAACACTGTAGCTTTCTTT.

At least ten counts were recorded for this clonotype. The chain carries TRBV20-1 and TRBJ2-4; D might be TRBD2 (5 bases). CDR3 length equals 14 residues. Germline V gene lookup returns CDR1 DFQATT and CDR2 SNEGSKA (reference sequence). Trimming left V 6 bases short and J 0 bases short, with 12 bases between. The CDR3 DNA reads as TGCAGTGCCGGTTCTGCGGGAGCCAAAAACATTCAGTACTTC. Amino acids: CSAGSAGAKNIQYF.

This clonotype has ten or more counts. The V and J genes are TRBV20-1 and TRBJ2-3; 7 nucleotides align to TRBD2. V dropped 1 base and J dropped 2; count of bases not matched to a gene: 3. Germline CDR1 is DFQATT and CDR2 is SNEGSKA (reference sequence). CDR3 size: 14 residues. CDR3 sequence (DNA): TGCAGTGCTAGAGCTAGCGGAAACACAGATACGCAGTATTTT. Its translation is CSARASGNTDTQYF.

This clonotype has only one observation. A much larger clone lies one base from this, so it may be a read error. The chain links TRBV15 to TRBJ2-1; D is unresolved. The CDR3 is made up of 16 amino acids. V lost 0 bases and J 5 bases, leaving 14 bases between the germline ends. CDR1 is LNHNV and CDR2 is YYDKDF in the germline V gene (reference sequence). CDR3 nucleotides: TGTGCCACCAGCAGAGATCTAGACGATACTAACAATGAGCAGTTCTTC. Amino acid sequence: CATSRDLDDTNNEQFF.

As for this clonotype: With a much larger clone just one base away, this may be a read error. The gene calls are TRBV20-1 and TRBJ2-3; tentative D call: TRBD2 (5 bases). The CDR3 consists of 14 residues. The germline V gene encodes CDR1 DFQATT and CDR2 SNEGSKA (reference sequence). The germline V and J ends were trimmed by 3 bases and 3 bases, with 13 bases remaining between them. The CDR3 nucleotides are TGCAGTGCTAGGAAAGCGAGGGCTACAGATACGCAGTATTTT. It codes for CSARKARATDTQYF.